The sequence of this T cell receptor beta chain was determined in a study of early T cells in non-severe SARS-CoV-2 infection. Background on the study: Sequencing of unsorted whole blood was done on bulk RNA, leaving chains unpaired. General study findings and limits: Clonotype matching in VDJdb favored anti-spike CD8 responses and did not capture private and CD4 specificities.

Molecules of cDNA were individually given unique molecular identifiers that were attached to them. MiXCR, applied by TCRdb to the 5' RACE reads, yields one record per CDR3 protein. The table records some 60,000 distinct CDR3 sequences, less than 9.5% of them present only once. In regard to this clonotype: Its antigen is unidentified.

With 10 bases clipped from V and 5 bases from J, the junction kept 13 bases outside the gene matches. The V gene's germline CDR1 is MNHNY and CDR2 SVGAGI (reference sequence). This CDR3 has 15 residues. The rearrangement joins TRBV6-6 to TRBJ2-3, with 9 bases identical to TRBD2. The source material was whole blood. The sequence came from an adult who was a healthcare worker with PCR-confirmed SARS-CoV-2 infection or an uninfected control (not recorded which). CDR3 nucleotide sequence: TGTGCCACCTCCGACGGCGGGAGGGCAGGAGATACGCAGTATTTT. Translation gives CATSDGGRAGDTQYF.